The 16 T cell receptor beta chains reported below all come from one sample, sequenced in a study of blood T cell repertoires in COVID-19. Using immunoSEQ multiplex PCR, the repertoire was profiled, and TCRdb retains in-frame clones only, with some absent. This table has some 240,000 clones, around 84% appearing once. The sample taken for sequencing was PBMCs or T cells enriched from blood (not recorded which). These receptors originate from a man aged 30-40 years with acute COVID-19.

The chain carries TRBV19 and TRBJ2-1, with D possibly TRBD2 on 5 matching bases. In germline, CDR1 is LNHDA, CDR2 SQIVND (reference sequence). The CDR3 is 15 amino acids. Trimming left V 8 bases short and J 5 bases short, with 19 bases between. The CDR3 nucleotides are TGTGCCAGTTCGGGGAGAATACTTTTAGACAATGAGCAGTTCTTC. Its translation: CASSGRILLDNEQFF.

The chain uses TRBV11-2 and TRBJ2-5; unclear D gene. The CDR3 extends over 12 amino acids. Trimming left V 5 bases short and J 5 bases short, with 9 bases between. Germline loops: CDR1 SGHAT, CDR2 FQNNGV. CDR3 amino acids: CASSPPTETQYF. CDR3 coding DNA: TGTGCCAGCAGCCCGCCGACTGAGACCCAGTACTTC.

The chain carries TRBV6-5 and TRBJ1-2; 7 bases line up with TRBD1. Trimming cost V 6 bases and J 6 bases; bases outside gene matches: 7. CDR1 and CDR2 (germline): MNHEY, SVGAGI. The length of the CDR3 is 13 residues. For the CDR3, the DNA is TGTGCCAGCAGATCGACAGGGTACCATGGCTACACCTTC. Translated: CASRSTGYHGYTF.

This clone was seen just once. This rearrangement joins TRBV6-6 to TRBJ2-3, with 7 bases that match TRBD2. The V gene end was trimmed by 6 bases and the J gene end by 2 bases; junction bases not matched to a gene: 11. The CDR3 has 16 amino acids. Germline V CDR1 and CDR2: MNHNY, SVGAGI (reference sequence). The CDR3 protein is CASRPPATSATDTQYF. CDR3 nucleotides: TGTGCCAGCAGACCCCCCGCCACTAGCGCCACAGATACGCAGTATTTT.

The rearrangement joins TRBV5-8 to TRBJ1-5; D uncertain. Germline values: CDR1 SGHTS, CDR2 YDEGEE. The CDR3 loop spans 13 amino acids. Between the trimmed V and J ends, which lost 2 bases and 2 bases, there was a span of 5 bases. For the CDR3, the DNA is TGTGCCAGCAGCTTTCGAGGCAATCAGCCCCAGCATTTT. Its protein is CASSFRGNQPQHF.

The chain uses TRBV10-2 and TRBJ2-5, with 8 bases aligning to TRBD1. The CDR3 contains 13 residues. Trimming at V came to 2 bases and at J to 5 bases, leaving 1 base not matched to a gene. Germline V gene lookup returns CDR1 WSHSY and CDR2 SAAADI. CDR3 sequence: CASSETGGETQYF. The CDR3 DNA reads TGCGCCAGCAGTGAGACAGGGGGGGAGACCCAGTACTTC.

By share, this clone ranks as medium-sized. V is TRBV24-1 and J is TRBJ2-2; perhaps TRBD2 as D (6 bases). Germline-derived CDR1 and CDR2 are KGHDR and SFDVKD. The CDR3 is 16 residues long. Between the trimmed V and J ends, which lost 0 bases and 6 bases, there was a span of 13 bases. The CDR3 region has the DNA TGTGCCACCAGTGATTTGTCCGGAGGGATGCCCGGGGAGCTGTTTTTT. This codes for CATSDLSGGMPGELFF.

V gene TRBV10-1 combines with J gene TRBJ2-1, with D perhaps matching TRBD2 (6 bases). The germline CDR1 and CDR2 sequences are WNHNN and SYGVQD (reference sequence). The CDR3 is made up of 14 amino acids. V lost 0 bases, J lost 7 bases, and 10 bases lay in between. CDR3 residues: CASSESSGGNEQFF. The CDR3 DNA reads as TGCGCCAGCAGTGAGTCGTCTGGGGGGAATGAGCAGTTCTTC.

The V and J genes are TRBV2 and TRBJ2-7; D not certain. Germline V gene data show CDR1 as SNHLY and CDR2 as FYNNEI. The CDR3 runs 12 residues. The ends were cut back, 2 bases at V and 4 bases at J, with 6 bases in the middle. CDR3 amino acids: CASSESRYEQYV. The CDR3 bases are TGTGCCAGCAGTGAATCCAGGTACGAGCAGTACGTC.

This sequence joins TRBV6-1 and TRBJ2-7; TRBD1 matches 8 bases. Losses at the gene ends were 2 bases for V and 0 bases for J; bases not matched to a gene: 6. Looked up from germline, CDR1 is MNHNS and CDR2 is SASEGT. This CDR3 contains 16 residues. CDR3 in amino acids: CASSELQGVSSYEQYV. As DNA, the CDR3 is TGTGCCAGCAGTGAACTACAGGGGGTAAGCTCCTACGAGCAGTACGTC.

The J gene is TRBJ1-1, the V gene TRBV5-5; TRBD1 agrees at 8 bases. Germline assignment: CDR1 SGHKS and CDR2 YYEKEE (reference sequence). V lost 0 bases and J lost 12; bases outside the gene matches: 4. The CDR3 loop spans 12 amino acids. The DNA of the CDR3 is TGTGCCAGCAGCTTGGGAACAGGGGGAACTTTCTTT. Its translation is CASSLGTGGTFF.

This chain uses TRBV7-7 with TRBJ2-1, with 7 bases identical to TRBD2. V lost 5 bases and J lost 0; bases outside the gene matches: 13. The V gene's germline CDR1 is SSHAT and CDR2 FNYEAQ (reference sequence). This CDR3 region has 18 residues. The CDR3 loop reads CASSARRGRGDSYNEQFF. The DNA of the CDR3 is TGTGCCAGCAGCGCCAGGAGGGGACGGGGGGACTCCTACAATGAGCAGTTCTTC.

Only a few counts were recorded for this clone. An end of the junction does not agree with germline; a read error may underlie this. This chain connects TRBV5-1 to TRBJ1-2, with D possibly matching TRBD1 (5 bases). This CDR3 spans 15 amino acids. CDR1 and CDR2 from the germline V gene are SGHRS and YFSETQ. CDR3 loop: CASSLEDPQGDGYTF. DNA for the CDR3: TGTGCCAGCAGCTTAGAGGATCCTCAGGGTGATGGCTACACCTTC.

The chain combines TRBV24-1 with TRBJ2-2, with D unclear. Germline-derived CDR1 and CDR2 are KGHDR and SFDVKD. Trimming removed 4 bases from V and 1 base from J, with 9 bases in between. CDR3 size: 15 residues. CDR3 sequence (DNA): TGTGCCACCAGTGACCCACTTGAGAACACCGGGGAGCTGTTTTTT. Translated, it gives CATSDPLENTGELFF.

This rearrangement joins TRBV7-9 to TRBJ2-3; 10 nucleotides align to TRBD2. V lost 7 bases and J lost 3; bases outside the gene matches: 4. Per germline, CDR1 SEHNR and CDR2 FQNEAQ (reference sequence). This CDR3 is built from 14 residues. CDR3 loop: CASKASGGTDTQYF. The CDR3 DNA reads TGTGCCAGCAAGGCTAGCGGGGGAACAGATACGCAGTATTTT.

The chain carries TRBV4-3 and TRBJ1-5; D is possibly TRBD1 (5 bases). CDR3 length: 17 amino acids. The V end was cut by 0 bases, the J end by 2 bases, with 14 bases between. CDR1 is LGHNA, CDR2 YSLEER, per germline. CDR3 in DNA: TGCGCCAGCAGCCAAGATTTGGCAGGGAAGGGCAATCAGCCCCAGCATTTT. Translating gives CASSQDLAGKGNQPQHF.